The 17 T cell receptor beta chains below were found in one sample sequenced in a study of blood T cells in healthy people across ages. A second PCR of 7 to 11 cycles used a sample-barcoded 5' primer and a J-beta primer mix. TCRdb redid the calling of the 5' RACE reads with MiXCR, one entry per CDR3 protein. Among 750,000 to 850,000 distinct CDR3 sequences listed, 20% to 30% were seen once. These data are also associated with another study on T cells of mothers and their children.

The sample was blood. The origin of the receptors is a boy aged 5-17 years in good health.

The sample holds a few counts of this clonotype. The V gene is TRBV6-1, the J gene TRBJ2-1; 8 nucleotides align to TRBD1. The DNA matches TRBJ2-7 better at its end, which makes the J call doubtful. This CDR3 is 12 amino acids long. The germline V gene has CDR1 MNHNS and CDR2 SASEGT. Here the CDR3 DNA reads TGTGCCAAACCGGGACAGGCCTACGAGCAGTACTTC. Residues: CAKPGQAYEQYF.

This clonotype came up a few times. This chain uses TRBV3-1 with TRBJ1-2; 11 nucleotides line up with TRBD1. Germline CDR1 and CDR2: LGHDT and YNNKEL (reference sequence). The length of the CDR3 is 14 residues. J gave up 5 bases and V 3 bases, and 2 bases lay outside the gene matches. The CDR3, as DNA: TGTGCCAGCAGCCACTGGGACAGGGGGTATGGCTACACCTTC. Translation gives CASSHWDRGYGYTF.

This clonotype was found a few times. The CDR3: CASRREGAGYNEQFF. DNA for the CDR3: TGTGCCAGCAGGCGAGAGGGAGCGGGGTACAATGAGCAGTTCTTC. The chain couples TRBV12-3 or TRBV12-4 to TRBJ2-1; the match to TRBD2 covers 7 bases. The CDR3 length is 15 residues. J lost 4 bases, V lost 6 bases, and 9 bases had no gene match.

The CDR3 nucleotides read TGTGCCAGCAGTTACAAGCGGGGCCCCACAGAGACCCAGTACTTC. Translated, it gives CASSYKRGPTETQYF. V gene TRBV28 combines with J gene TRBJ2-5; 7 bases map to TRBD2. This CDR3 has 15 amino acids. The trim removed 4 bases at V and 4 bases at J, leaving 9 bases unmatched. Germline V lookup: CDR1 MDHEN, CDR2 SYDVKM.

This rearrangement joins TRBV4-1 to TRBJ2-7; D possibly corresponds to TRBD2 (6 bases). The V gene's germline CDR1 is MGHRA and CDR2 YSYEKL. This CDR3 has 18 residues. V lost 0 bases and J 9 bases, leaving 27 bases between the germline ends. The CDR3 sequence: CASSQDRDSTGEALGQYF. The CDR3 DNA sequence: TGCGCCAGCAGCCAAGATCGGGACTCCACCGGGGAGGCCCTCGGGCAGTACTTC.

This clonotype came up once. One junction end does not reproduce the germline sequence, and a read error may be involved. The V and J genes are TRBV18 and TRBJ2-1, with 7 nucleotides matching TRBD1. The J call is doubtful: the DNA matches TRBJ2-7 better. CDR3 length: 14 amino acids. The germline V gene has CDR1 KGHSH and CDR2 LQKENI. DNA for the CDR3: TGTGCCAACTCACCATCAGGGGGAGTTTACGAGCAGTACTTC. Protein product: CANSPSGGVYEQYF.

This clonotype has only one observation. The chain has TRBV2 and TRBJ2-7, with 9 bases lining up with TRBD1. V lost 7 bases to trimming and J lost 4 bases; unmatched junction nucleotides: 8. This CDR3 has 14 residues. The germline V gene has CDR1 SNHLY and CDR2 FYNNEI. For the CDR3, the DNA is TGTGCCAGCAACCCGACAGGGGGTGTGTACGAGCAGTACTTC. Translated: CASNPTGGVYEQYF.

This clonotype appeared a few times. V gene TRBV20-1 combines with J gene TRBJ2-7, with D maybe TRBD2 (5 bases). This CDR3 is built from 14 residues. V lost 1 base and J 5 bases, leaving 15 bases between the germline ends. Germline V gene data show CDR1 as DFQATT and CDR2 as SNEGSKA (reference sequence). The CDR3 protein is CSARGGPLVHEQYF. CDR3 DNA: TGCAGTGCTAGAGGAGGGCCGTTAGTCCACGAGCAGTACTTC.

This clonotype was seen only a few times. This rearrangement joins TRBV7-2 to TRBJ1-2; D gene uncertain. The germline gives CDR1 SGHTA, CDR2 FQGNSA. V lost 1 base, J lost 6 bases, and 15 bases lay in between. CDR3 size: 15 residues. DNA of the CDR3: TGTGCCAGCAGCTTAGTTCCGGTACATATTGATGGCTACACCTTC. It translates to CASSLVPVHIDGYTF.

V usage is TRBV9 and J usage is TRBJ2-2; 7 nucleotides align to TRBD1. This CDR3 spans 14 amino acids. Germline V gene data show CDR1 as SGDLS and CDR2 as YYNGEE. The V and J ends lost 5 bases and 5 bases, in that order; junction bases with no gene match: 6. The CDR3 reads CASSDRAGTGELFF. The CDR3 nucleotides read TGTGCCAGCAGTGACAGGGCCGGGACCGGGGAGCTGTTTTTT.

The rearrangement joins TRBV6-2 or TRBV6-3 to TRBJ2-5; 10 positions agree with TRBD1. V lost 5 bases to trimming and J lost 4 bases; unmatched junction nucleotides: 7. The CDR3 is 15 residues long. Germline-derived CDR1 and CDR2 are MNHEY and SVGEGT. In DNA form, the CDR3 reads TGTGCCAGCAGTCCGATGACAGGGGGCCGAGAGACCCAGTACTTC. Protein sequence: CASSPMTGGRETQYF.

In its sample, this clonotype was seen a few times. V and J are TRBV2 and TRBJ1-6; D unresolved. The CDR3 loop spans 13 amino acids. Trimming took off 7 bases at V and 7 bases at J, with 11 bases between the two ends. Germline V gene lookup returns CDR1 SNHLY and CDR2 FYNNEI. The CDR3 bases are TGTGCCAGCACCAGCACAGTGAATTCACCCCTCCACTTT. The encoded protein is CASTSTVNSPLHF. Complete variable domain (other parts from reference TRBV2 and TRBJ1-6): EPEVTQTPSHQVTQMGQEVILRCVPISNHLYFYWYRQILGQKVEFLVSFYNNEISEKSEIFDDQFSVERPDGSNFTLKIRSTKLEDSAMYFCASTSTVNSPLHFGNGTRLTVT.

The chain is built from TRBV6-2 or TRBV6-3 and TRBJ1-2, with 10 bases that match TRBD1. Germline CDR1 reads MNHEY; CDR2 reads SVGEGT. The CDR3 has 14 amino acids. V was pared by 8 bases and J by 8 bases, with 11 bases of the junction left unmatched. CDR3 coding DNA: TGTGCCAGCCTGCCGTGGGGACAGGGGAACGGCTACACCTTC. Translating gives CASLPWGQGNGYTF.

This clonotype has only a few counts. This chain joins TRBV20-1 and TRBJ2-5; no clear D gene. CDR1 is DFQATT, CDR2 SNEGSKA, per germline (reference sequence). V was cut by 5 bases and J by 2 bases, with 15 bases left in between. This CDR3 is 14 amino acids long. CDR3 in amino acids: CSAAWFGYQETQYF. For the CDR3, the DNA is TGCAGTGCTGCGTGGTTCGGGTATCAAGAGACCCAGTACTTC.

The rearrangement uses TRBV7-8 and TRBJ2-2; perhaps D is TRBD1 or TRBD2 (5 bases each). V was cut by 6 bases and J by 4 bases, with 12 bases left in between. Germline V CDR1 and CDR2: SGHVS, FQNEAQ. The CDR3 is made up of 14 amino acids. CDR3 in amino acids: CASRWGSGTGELFF. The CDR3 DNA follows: TGTGCCAGCAGATGGGGGAGCGGCACCGGGGAGCTGTTTTTT. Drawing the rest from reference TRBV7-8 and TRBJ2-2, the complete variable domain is GAGVSQSPRYKVAKRGQDVALRCDPISGHVSLFWYQQALGQGPEFLTYFQNEAQLDKSGLPSDRFFAERPEGSVSTLKIQRTQQEDSAVYLCASRWGSGTGELFFGEGSRLTVL.

The chain's CDR3 is CASSFNSGGEGQYF. Here the CDR3 DNA reads TGTGCCAGCAGTTTTAATAGCGGGGGAGAAGGGCAGTATTTT. The chain uses TRBV27 and TRBJ2-3, with 9 bases lining up with TRBD2. V was clipped by 3 bases and J by 11 bases; unmatched bases: 9. The germline gives CDR1 MNHEY, CDR2 SMNVEV (reference sequence). This CDR3 has 14 residues.

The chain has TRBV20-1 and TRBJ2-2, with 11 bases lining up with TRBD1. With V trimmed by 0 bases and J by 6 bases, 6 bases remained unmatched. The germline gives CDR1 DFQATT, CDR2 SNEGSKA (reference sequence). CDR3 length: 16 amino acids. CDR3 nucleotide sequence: TGCAGTGCTAGAGATCCCGGACAGGGGGCGGCCGGGGAGCTGTTTTTT. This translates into CSARDPGQGAAGELFF.